These 30 T cell receptor beta chains were all obtained from the same sample, sequenced in a study of blood T cell repertoires in COVID-19. Here immunoSEQ multiplex PCR was the method, and the copy in TCRdb shows in-frame clones only, minus some. The sample includes over 85,000 clones, approximately 85% of them seen just once. Sequences were obtained from peripheral blood. The receptors derive from a woman over 75 with COVID-19, enrolled during active disease.

The chain joins TRBV6-2 or TRBV6-3 to TRBJ2-7; D call uncertain. V lost 3 bases to trimming and J lost 3 bases, with 3 bases between them. Germline CDR1 MNHEY, CDR2 SVGEGT. The CDR3 spans 11 residues. The CDR3 DNA sequence: TGTGCCAGCAGTTATCACTACGAGCAGTACTTC. Encoded protein: CASSYHYEQYF.

This rearrangement joins TRBV5-1 to TRBJ1-1; tentatively, D is TRBD1 (5 bases). Germline V gene data show CDR1 as SGHRS and CDR2 as YFSETQ. The CDR3 totals 13 residues. V was cut by 2 bases and J by 5 bases, with 10 bases left in between. CDR3 nucleotides: TGCGCCAGCAGCTTACTCCGACAGACTGAAGCTTTCTTT. Amino acids: CASSLLRQTEAFF.

This chain uses TRBV10-3 with TRBJ2-7; TRBD2 matches at 8 bases. The V gene end was trimmed by 6 bases and the J gene end by 2 bases; junction bases not matched to a gene: 6. This CDR3 contains 14 residues. CDR1 is ENHRY and CDR2 is SYGVKD in the germline V gene. CDR3 coding DNA: TGTGCCATCAGCACTAGCGGAGGGGCCTACGAGCAGTACTTC. Protein: CAISTSGGAYEQYF.

On this clone: The same CDR3 is also encoded by other DNA sequences in this sample. The genes are TRBV9 and TRBJ2-1; 15 bases line up with TRBD2. From germline, CDR1 is SGDLS and CDR2 YYNGEE. Trimming removed 0 bases from V and 1 base from J; junction bases left unmatched: 2. CDR3 length equals 18 residues. DNA for the CDR3: TGTGCCAGCAGCGTAGGGACTAGCGGGAGGGGATCCTACAATGAGCAGTTCTTC. This codes for CASSVGTSGRGSYNEQFF.

A word on this clone: Additional DNA sequences in this sample encode the identical CDR3. The CDR3 nucleotides are TGTGCCTGGAGTGTACGGGGGAACACTGAAGCTTTCTTT. It translates to CAWSVRGNTEAFF. This rearrangement joins TRBV30 to TRBJ1-1, with unresolved D. Germline V gene sequence: CDR1 GTSNPN, CDR2 SVGIG (reference sequence). Between the trimmed V and J ends, which lost 0 bases and 1 base, there was a span of 6 bases. The CDR3 runs 13 residues.

The rearrangement uses TRBV28 and TRBJ1-4, with D unclear. Per germline, CDR1 MDHEN and CDR2 SYDVKM. Trimming stripped 4 bases from V and 7 bases from J, with 13 bases between. This CDR3 has 14 residues. CDR3 in DNA: TGTGCCAGCAGTTACCATGGAGGCGGTGAAAAACTGTTTTTT. Translating it yields CASSYHGGGEKLFF. The entire variable domain, with the rest obtained from reference TRBV28 and TRBJ1-4, is as follows: DVKVTQSSRYLVKRTGEKVFLECVQDMDHENMFWYRQDPGLGLRLIYFSYDVKMKEKGDIPEGYSVSREKKERFSLILESASTNQTSMYLCASSYHGGGEKLFFGSGTQLSVL.

This sequence joins TRBV15 and TRBJ2-7; D not resolved. The CDR3 sequence is 13 residues long. V lost 2 bases and J 2 bases, leaving 7 bases between the germline ends. Germline CDR1 LNHNV, CDR2 YYDKDF (reference sequence). The CDR3 DNA follows: TGTGCCACCAGCAGACCCAGAACCTACGAGCAGTACTTC. Protein sequence: CATSRPRTYEQYF.

The chain uses TRBV28 and TRBJ2-2; D uncertain. Trimming took off 3 bases at V and 5 bases at J, with 7 bases between the two ends. Germline V CDR1 and CDR2: MDHEN, SYDVKM. CDR3 size: 13 residues. CDR3 nucleotide sequence: TGTGCCAGCAGTTTTGCACGGACCGGGGAGCTGTTTTTT. Its protein product is CASSFARTGELFF.

The chain combines TRBV2 with TRBJ1-5; D possibly corresponds to TRBD1 (5 bases). The CDR3 runs 12 residues. Between the trimmed V and J ends, which lost 4 bases and 9 bases, there was a span of 10 bases. CDR1 is SNHLY, CDR2 FYNNEI, per germline. Here the CDR3 DNA reads TGTGCCAGCAGTGGGGTGGGGGGGCCCCAGCATTTT. Translating it yields CASSGVGGPQHF. The full variable domain, its missing parts supplied by reference TRBV2 and TRBJ1-5, is EPEVTQTPSHQVTQMGQEVILRCVPISNHLYFYWYRQILGQKVEFLVSFYNNEISEKSEIFDDQFSVERPDGSNFTLKIRSTKLEDSAMYFCASSGVGGPQHFGDGTRLSIL.

The chain is built from TRBV5-1 and TRBJ1-1; D is perhaps TRBD1 (6 bases). V was clipped by 1 base and J by 1 base, with 8 bases between them. This CDR3 is built from 14 residues. CDR1 and CDR2 from the germline V gene are SGHRS and YFSETQ. The CDR3 DNA is TGCGCCAGCAGCTTGCAACAGGGGAACACTGAAGCTTTCTTT. It is translated as CASSLQQGNTEAFF.

This chain links TRBV10-3 with TRBJ2-2, with D possibly being TRBD1 (5 bases). The CDR3 has 15 amino acids. CDR1 ENHRY and CDR2 SYGVKD come from the germline V gene. With 1 base removed from V and 4 bases from J, the gap between germline ends came to 10 bases. The CDR3 sequence is CAISEWGHTTGELFF. The CDR3 coding sequence is TGTGCCATCAGTGAGTGGGGCCATACCACCGGGGAGCTGTTTTTT.

The chain carries TRBV5-8 and TRBJ2-5, with 11 bases matching TRBD1. V shed 0 bases and J 7 bases; nucleotides not matched to a gene: 2. Germline lookup yields CDR1 SGHTS and CDR2 YDEGEE. The CDR3 extends over 14 amino acids. CDR3 residues: CASSLAGTGGTQYF. CDR3 DNA: TGTGCCAGCAGCTTGGCCGGGACAGGGGGGACCCAGTACTTC.

The CDR3 DNA is TGTGCCAGCAGCGCTAGCGGGGGGGCAATTGGGACCCAGTACTTC. This sequence encodes CASSASGGAIGTQYF. V is TRBV9 and J is TRBJ2-5; the match to TRBD2 covers 12 bases. Germline-derived CDR1 and CDR2 are SGDLS and YYNGEE. The CDR3 is 15 amino acids. V lost 3 bases to trimming and J lost 7 bases; unmatched junction nucleotides: 7. Together with reference TRBV9 and TRBJ2-5, the CDR3 gives the full variable domain: DSGVTQTPKHLITATGQRVTLRCSPRSGDLSVYWYQQSLDQGLQFLIQYYNGEERAKGNILERFSAQQFPDLHSELNLSSLELGDSALYFCASSASGGAIGTQYFGPGTRLLVL.

J is TRBJ2-5 and V is TRBV18, with 10 bases fitting TRBD2. The CDR3 length is 16 residues. Per the germline V gene, CDR1 is KGHSH and CDR2 is LQKENI. The junction had 3 bases not matched to a gene; V was cut back by 2 bases and J by 0 bases. CDR3 sequence reads: CASSPVSGGHQETQYF. CDR3 bases: TGTGCCAGCTCACCAGTTAGCGGGGGGCACCAAGAGACCCAGTACTTC. The full variable domain, completed using reference TRBV18 and TRBJ2-5, is NAGVMQNPRHLVRRRGQEARLRCSPMKGHSHVYWYRQLPEEGLKFMVYLQKENIIDESGMPKERFSAEFPKEGPSILRIQQVVRGDSAAYFCASSPVSGGHQETQYFGPGTRLLVL.

The chain combines TRBV18 with TRBJ2-2, with D perhaps TRBD1 (5 bases). V lost 9 bases to trimming and J lost 0 bases, with 11 bases between them. Per the germline V gene, CDR1 is KGHSH and CDR2 is LQKENI. The CDR3 has 14 residues. CDR3 sequence: CASGASANTGELFF. DNA for the CDR3: TGTGCCAGTGGGGCCAGCGCGAACACCGGGGAGCTGTTTTTT.

V and J are TRBV19 and TRBJ1-1; 7 nucleotides agree with TRBD1. The germline V gene encodes CDR1 LNHDA and CDR2 SQIVND (reference sequence). Losses at the gene ends were 6 bases for V and 3 bases for J; bases not matched to a gene: 10. The CDR3 sequence is 15 residues long. The chain's CDR3 is CASRVRQGVDTEAFF. The CDR3 DNA reads as TGTGCCAGTAGGGTTAGACAGGGTGTGGACACTGAAGCTTTCTTT.

The chain employs TRBV7-2 and TRBJ2-1; TRBD2 aligns across 9 bases. This CDR3 comprises 16 residues. The V gene's germline CDR1 is SGHTA and CDR2 FQGNSA. V was clipped by 1 base and J by 2 bases; unmatched bases: 3. The CDR3 DNA reads TGTGCCAGCAGCTTAGTCTCTAGCGGGGCCTACAATGAGCAGTTCTTC. This sequence encodes CASSLVSSGAYNEQFF.

The CDR3 reads CASSKMTGTNNSPLHF. The CDR3 DNA sequence: TGTGCCAGCAGTAAAATGACAGGGACGAATAATTCACCCCTCCACTTT. The rearrangement joins TRBV28 to TRBJ1-6; 7 bases match TRBD1. V was pared by 5 bases and J by 5 bases, with 9 bases of the junction left unmatched. CDR1 is MDHEN, CDR2 SYDVKM, per germline. This CDR3 has 16 residues. The complete variable domain, with remaining parts taken from reference TRBV28 and TRBJ1-6, reads DVKVTQSSRYLVKRTGEKVFLECVQDMDHENMFWYRQDPGLGLRLIYFSYDVKMKEKGDIPEGYSVSREKKERFSLILESASTNQTSMYLCASSKMTGTNNSPLHFGNGTRLTVT.

J is TRBJ1-1 and V is TRBV20-1, with 7 positions matching TRBD1. The CDR3 contains 11 residues. Germline CDR1 is DFQATT and CDR2 is SNEGSKA (reference sequence). The CDR3 sequence: CRAQGPLEAFF. Written as DNA, the CDR3 is TGCAGGGCACAGGGGCCCCTTGAAGCTTTCTTT.

The chain links TRBV9 to TRBJ2-1; 9 bases fit TRBD1. CDR1 SGDLS and CDR2 YYNGEE come from the germline V gene. V lost 4 bases and J lost 8; bases outside the gene matches: 13. The CDR3 spans 16 residues. For the CDR3, the DNA is TGTGCCAGCAGCACCACCGGGACAGGGTCTCTGGATGAGCAGTTCTTC. It is translated as CASSTTGTGSLDEQFF. The variable domain in full, completed from reference TRBV9 and TRBJ2-1, reads DSGVTQTPKHLITATGQRVTLRCSPRSGDLSVYWYQQSLDQGLQFLIQYYNGEERAKGNILERFSAQQFPDLHSELNLSSLELGDSALYFCASSTTGTGSLDEQFFGPGTRLTVL.

The rearrangement uses TRBV2 and TRBJ2-5; TRBD1 might be the D (5 bases). Per the germline V gene, CDR1 is SNHLY and CDR2 is FYNNEI. This CDR3 has 14 amino acids. The V end was cut by 3 bases, the J end by 5 bases, with 13 bases between. This chain's CDR3 is CASSEFHRTETQYF. The CDR3 DNA reads TGTGCCAGCAGTGAGTTTCACAGGACCGAGACCCAGTACTTC.

This clone was seen only once. The chain recombines TRBV27 with TRBJ2-7; weak D call: TRBD2 (5 bases). The CDR3 has 13 residues. Trimming removed 5 bases from V and 5 bases from J, with 13 bases in between. CDR1 and CDR2 (germline): MNHEY, SMNVEV (reference sequence). The CDR3 spells CASSRVARDEQYF. CDR3 DNA: TGTGCCAGCAGTCGGGTTGCGAGGGACGAGCAGTACTTC.

The chain recombines TRBV19 with TRBJ1-2; D is undetermined. Deletions cut 0 bases from V and 7 bases from J, with 9 bases between. The CDR3 is made up of 13 amino acids. Per germline, CDR1 LNHDA and CDR2 SQIVND (reference sequence). The CDR3 nucleotides read TGTGCCAGTAGTATAGAGGCAGGAAGTGGCTACACCTTC. This sequence encodes CASSIEAGSGYTF.

As to this clone: One end of the junction fails to match germline, which may point to a read error. V and J are TRBV20-1 and TRBJ2-7; the D gene is possibly TRBD2 (5 bases). The germline V gene has CDR1 DFQATT and CDR2 SNEGSKA (reference sequence). There are 11 residues in the CDR3. CDR3 sequence (DNA): TGCAGTGCCCATCCGACTAAAGCCGCCGTCTTC. Residues: CSAHPTKAAVF.

This rearrangement joins TRBV7-6 to TRBJ2-2, with TRBD2 matching 13 bases. The CDR3 sequence is 18 residues long. Losses at the gene ends were 4 bases for V and 0 bases for J; bases not matched to a gene: 5. The V gene's germline CDR1 is SGHVS and CDR2 FNYEAQ. This CDR3 reads CASSSGLAGPTNTGELFF. The CDR3 DNA is TGTGCCAGCAGCTCGGGACTAGCGGGACCCACGAACACCGGGGAGCTGTTTTTT.

About this clone: Germline and junction disagree at one end, which may indicate a read error. The rearrangement links TRBV28 to TRBJ2-1; 15 bases line up with TRBD2. The CDR3 runs 11 residues. Germline CDR1 is MDHEN and CDR2 is SYDVKM. DNA for the CDR3: TGCGAAGGGACTAGCGGGAGGGAGCAGTTCTTC. Translation gives CEGTSGREQFF. Variable domain in full (rest from reference TRBV28 and TRBJ2-1): DVKVTQSSRYLVKRTGEKVFLECVQDMDHENMFWYRQDPGLGLRLIYFSYDVKMKEKGDIPEGYSVSREKKERFSLILESASTNQTSMYLCEGTSGREQFFGPGTRLTVL.

CDR3 loop: CASSSFYNEQFF. The DNA of the CDR3 is TGTGCCAGCAGTTCTTTTTACAATGAGCAGTTCTTC. This chain joins TRBV6-2 or TRBV6-3 and TRBJ2-1; D gene unclear. V was shortened by 4 bases and J by 4 bases, with 5 bases between the two germline ends. The CDR3 is 12 residues long. Germline loops: CDR1 MNHEY, CDR2 SVGEGT.

Only one count was recorded for this clone. The chain recombines TRBV5-6 with TRBJ2-3; 10 nucleotides match TRBD1. The germline gives CDR1 SGHDT, CDR2 YYEEEE. This CDR3 has 15 residues. Trimming at V came to 4 bases and at J to 6 bases, leaving 8 bases not matched to a gene. CDR3 protein: CASSPDRGLSDTQYF. The CDR3 DNA sequence: TGTGCCAGCAGCCCCGACAGGGGGCTTTCGGATACGCAGTATTTT.

This CDR3 is CASQGLTSYEQYF. In DNA, the CDR3 is TGTGCCAGCCAGGGCTTAACGTCCTACGAGCAGTACTTC. The V gene is TRBV12-3 or TRBV12-4, the J gene TRBJ2-7; weak D call: TRBD1 (5 bases). V was shortened by 8 bases and J by 1 base, with 12 bases between the two germline ends. CDR3 length equals 13 residues.

The V gene is TRBV18, the J gene TRBJ2-7; TRBD2 agrees at 8 bases. CDR1 is KGHSH and CDR2 is LQKENI in the germline V gene. After removal of 2 bases from V and 3 bases from J, the junction contained 6 bases not matched to a gene. The CDR3 is 15 residues long. CDR3 bases: TGTGCCAGCTCACCAGCAGCGGGGGCATTCTACGAGCAGTACTTC. Residues: CASSPAAGAFYEQYF.